This T cell receptor beta chain emerged from a study of shared clonotypes between healthy human individuals. Whole-study context: Serving as donors were a couple of women and a few men, whose ages spanned 18 to 49.

Germline CDR1 is MNHNS and CDR2 is SASEGT. V was pared by 6 bases and J by 6 bases, with 5 bases of the junction left unmatched. The CDR3 spans 13 residues. Investigators spread the genomic DNA of each subset evenly over several immunoSEQ plates. Sorted-subset replicate PCRs used 200 ng of genomic DNA. This amount corresponded to some 30,000 T cell genomes. Data came from immunoSEQ multiplex PCR; TCRdb stores just in-frame clones and leaves some out. The sample includes about 2.4 million clones, approximately 93% of them seen just once. Sequenced: naive CD4+ T cells from PBMCs. Indicated subset: CD45RA+ positively selected. This receptor was identified in a man aged 18 to 30 in good health. Some clones in this sample may be carry-over from other donors' samples. This sequence joins TRBV6-1 and TRBJ2-3, with 8 bases lining up with TRBD1. The DNA of the CDR3 is TGTGCCAGCAGGACTAACAGGGGGGATACGCAGTATTTT. Translated, it gives CASRTNRGDTQYF.